The source of this T cell receptor (beta chain) is a study of T cell changes during pregnancy in multiple sclerosis. Data came from immunoSEQ multiplex PCR; TCRdb stores just in-frame clones and leaves some out. The data contain around 60,000 clones, 96% of them singletons. This CDR3 is 18 amino acids long. Trimming cost V 0 bases and J 0 bases, with 14 bases left between them. Germline V gene sequence: CDR1 WNHNN, CDR2 SYGVQD (reference sequence). Specimen: CD8+ T cells from peripheral blood mononuclear cells, collected after pregnancy. This chain joins TRBV10-1 and TRBJ1-4, with D perhaps TRBD1 (6 bases). This sequence was found in a female donor with multiple sclerosis, enrolled in a pregnancy study. The CDR3 DNA follows: TGCGCCAGCAGTGAGTCAAGGACAGAGAATGCAACTAATGAAAAACTGTTTTTT. Its translation: CASSESRTENATNEKLFF.